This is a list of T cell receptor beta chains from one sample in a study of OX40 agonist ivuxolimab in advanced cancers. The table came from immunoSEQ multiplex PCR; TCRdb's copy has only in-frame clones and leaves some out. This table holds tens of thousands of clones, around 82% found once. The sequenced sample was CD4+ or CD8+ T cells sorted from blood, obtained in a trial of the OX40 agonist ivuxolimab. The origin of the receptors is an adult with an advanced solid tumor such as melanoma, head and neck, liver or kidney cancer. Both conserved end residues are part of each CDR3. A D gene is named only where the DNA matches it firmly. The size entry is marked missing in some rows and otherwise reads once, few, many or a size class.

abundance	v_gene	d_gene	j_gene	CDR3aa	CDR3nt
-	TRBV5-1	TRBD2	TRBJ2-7	CASGPSGIYEQYF	TGCGCCAGCGGTCCTAGCGGAATTTACGAGCAGTACTTC
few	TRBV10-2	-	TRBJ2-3	CASMDISTDTQYF	TGCGCCAGCATGGACATATCCACAGATACGCAGTATTTT
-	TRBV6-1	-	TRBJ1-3	CASPAGNTIYF	TGTGCCAGTCCGGCTGGAAACACCATATATTTT
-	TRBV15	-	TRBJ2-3	CATSRDPGDTQYF	TGTGCCACCAGCAGAGATCCGGGGGATACGCAGTATTTT
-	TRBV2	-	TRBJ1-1	CASKGTEVNTEAFF	TGTGCCAGCAAGGGAACAGAAGTGAACACTGAAGCTTTCTTT
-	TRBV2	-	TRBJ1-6	CASRGQYNSPLHF	TGTGCCAGCAGAGGACAGTATAATTCACCCCTCCACTTT
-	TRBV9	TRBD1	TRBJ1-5	CASSVGAGGDQPQHF	TGTGCCAGCAGCGTAGGGGCAGGGGGGGATCAGCCCCAGCATTTT
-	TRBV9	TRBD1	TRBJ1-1	CASSFSDRMGTEAFF	TGTGCCAGCAGCTTTTCGGACAGGATGGGCACTGAAGCTTTCTTT
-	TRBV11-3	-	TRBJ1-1	CASSPYGEFTEAFF	TGTGCCAGCAGTCCATACGGGGAGTTCACTGAAGCTTTCTTT
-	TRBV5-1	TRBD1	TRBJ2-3	CASSSHTGGGLTDTQYF	TGCGCCAGCAGCTCGCACACAGGGGGAGGTTTAACAGATACGCAGTATTTT
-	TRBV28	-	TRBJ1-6	CASRPGNSPLHF	TGTGCCAGCAGACCAGGGAATTCACCCCTCCACTTT
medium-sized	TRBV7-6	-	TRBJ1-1	CASSPAVEMNTEAFF	TGTGCCAGCAGCCCAGCGGTGGAGATGAACACTGAAGCTTTCTTT
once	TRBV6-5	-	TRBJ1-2	CASSPTVDYGYTF	TGTGCCAGCAGTCCGACAGTAGACTATGGCTACACCTTC
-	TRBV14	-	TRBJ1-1	CASSARRQQLNTEAFF	TGTGCCAGCAGCGCCCGTCGACAGCAACTCAACACTGAAGCTTTCTTT
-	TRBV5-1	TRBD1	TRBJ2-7	CASSLGAQLRDRGYEQYF	TGCGCCAGCAGCTTGGGGGCCCAACTCCGGGACAGGGGTTACGAGCAGTACTTC
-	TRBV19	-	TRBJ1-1	CASSIAGFTEAFF	TGTGCCAGTAGTATCGCGGGGTTCACTGAAGCTTTCTTT
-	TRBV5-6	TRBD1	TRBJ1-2	CASSLVQGADGYTF	TGTGCCAGCAGCTTGGTCCAGGGGGCAGATGGCTACACCTTC